Listed below are T cell receptor beta chains from one sample, sequenced in a study of human T cells and chemical hapten exposure. TCRdb reprocessed the RACE reads with MiXCR, giving one entry per CDR3 protein. This table has around 75,000 distinct CDR3 sequences, 10% to 13% appearing once. Sequences were derived from whole blood, sampled in connection with sensitization to the hapten diphenylcyclopropenone (DPC). The receptors stem from a woman in her forties or fifties with alopecia areata. Some clones in this sample may be carry-over from other donors' samples. Both conserved end residues are part of each CDR3. Each record gives: D gene, J gene, clone size, CDR3 length, V gene, CDR3 protein, CDR3 DNA. D genes are given only for firm matches. Where a row states a size, it is once, few, many or the class of an expanded clone; other rows omit it.

d_gene: -
j_gene: TRBJ1-1
abundance: many
len: 14
v_gene: TRBV4-1
CDR3aa: CASRGVLKNTEAFF
CDR3nt: TGCGCCAGCCGAGGGGTTCTTAAGAACACTGAAGCTTTCTTT

d_gene: -
j_gene: TRBJ2-2
abundance: few
len: 16
v_gene: TRBV21-1
CDR3aa: CASSKGGQGSTGELFF
CDR3nt: TGTGCCAGCAGCAAAGGGGGACAGGGGTCTACCGGGGAGCTGTTTTTT

d_gene: -
j_gene: TRBJ2-1
abundance: -
len: 12
v_gene: TRBV29-1
CDR3aa: CSVEGVYNEQFF
CDR3nt: TGCAGCGTTGAAGGAGTCTACAATGAGCAGTTCTTC

d_gene: -
j_gene: TRBJ2-3
abundance: many
len: 16
v_gene: TRBV7-9
CDR3aa: CASSQTTIVTSDTQYF
CDR3nt: TGTGCCAGCAGCCAAACTACCATTGTCACTTCAGATACGCAGTATTTT

d_gene: -
j_gene: TRBJ1-1
abundance: many
len: 14
v_gene: TRBV18
CDR3aa: CASSAPSMNTEAFF
CDR3nt: TGTGCCAGCTCCGCACCTAGCATGAACACTGAAGCTTTCTTT

d_gene: TRBD2
j_gene: TRBJ2-7
abundance: once
len: 14
v_gene: TRBV11-1
CDR3aa: CASSLFREGRKQYF
CDR3nt: TGTGCCAGCAGCTTATTCCGGGAGGGCCGGAAGCAGTACTTC

d_gene: TRBD1
j_gene: TRBJ2-5
abundance: many
len: 17
v_gene: TRBV2
CDR3aa: CASAPWDRKTPLETQYF
CDR3nt: TGTGCCAGCGCCCCTTGGGACAGAAAAACCCCACTAGAGACCCAGTACTTC

d_gene: -
j_gene: TRBJ1-1
abundance: few
len: 15
v_gene: TRBV10-3
CDR3aa: CAISESGRGNTEAFF
CDR3nt: TGTGCCATCAGTGAGTCTGGAAGGGGGAACACTGAAGCTTTCTTT

d_gene: -
j_gene: TRBJ2-3
abundance: -
len: 11
v_gene: TRBV27
CDR3aa: CASRRLHTQYF
CDR3nt: TGTGCCAGCAGGAGGCTGCATACGCAGTATTTT

d_gene: -
j_gene: TRBJ2-7
abundance: -
len: 15
v_gene: TRBV5-1
CDR3aa: CASGLPGQAQPEHYF
CDR3nt: TGCGCCAGCGGATTACCGGGCCAGGCTCAACCCGAGCATTACTTC

d_gene: -
j_gene: TRBJ2-1
abundance: -
len: 11
v_gene: TRBV2
CDR3aa: CASSETNEQFF
CDR3nt: TGTGCCAGCAGCGAGACGAATGAGCAGTTCTTC

d_gene: -
j_gene: TRBJ2-4
abundance: many
len: 14
v_gene: TRBV12-3/TRBV12-4
CDR3aa: CASSLTVAKNIQYF
CDR3nt: TGTGCCAGCAGTTTAACGGTAGCCAAAAACATTCAGTACTTC

d_gene: TRBD1
j_gene: TRBJ2-1
abundance: many
len: 15
v_gene: TRBV5-4
CDR3aa: CASSLGDRGNNEQFF
CDR3nt: TGTGCCAGCAGCTTGGGGGACAGGGGGAACAATGAGCAGTTCTTC

d_gene: TRBD1
j_gene: TRBJ1-1
abundance: many
len: 18
v_gene: TRBV7-8
CDR3aa: CASSSLLPWTGMNTEAFF
CDR3nt: TGTGCCAGCAGCTCCTTGTTACCATGGACAGGGATGAACACTGAAGCTTTCTTT

d_gene: TRBD2
j_gene: TRBJ2-1
abundance: many
len: 15
v_gene: TRBV6-5
CDR3aa: CASSYLAGGQGEQFF
CDR3nt: TGTGCCAGCAGTTACCTGGCGGGAGGGCAGGGTGAGCAGTTCTTC

d_gene: TRBD2
j_gene: TRBJ2-7
abundance: few
len: 14
v_gene: TRBV12-3/TRBV12-4
CDR3aa: CASSSSGTSDEQYF
CDR3nt: TGTGCCAGCAGTTCGTCCGGGACTAGCGACGAGCAGTACTTC

d_gene: -
j_gene: TRBJ1-2
abundance: many
len: 14
v_gene: TRBV5-1
CDR3aa: CASSLEVGRGGYTF
CDR3nt: TGCGCCAGCAGCTTGGAAGTGGGAAGAGGGGGCTACACCTTC

d_gene: -
j_gene: TRBJ2-1
abundance: -
len: 15
v_gene: TRBV27
CDR3aa: CASSLIGGARNEQFF
CDR3nt: TGTGCCAGCAGTTTAATCGGGGGCGCGAGGAATGAGCAGTTCTTC

d_gene: TRBD1
j_gene: TRBJ2-2
abundance: few
len: 13
v_gene: TRBV2
CDR3aa: CASTRQGVGELFF
CDR3nt: TGTGCCAGCACCCGACAGGGAGTCGGGGAGCTGTTTTTT

d_gene: -
j_gene: TRBJ1-1
abundance: -
len: 13
v_gene: TRBV20-1
CDR3aa: CSAPQGRDTEAFF
CDR3nt: TGCAGTGCCCCCCAGGGGAGGGACACTGAAGCTTTCTTT

d_gene: -
j_gene: TRBJ1-1
abundance: few
len: 15
v_gene: TRBV12-3/TRBV12-4
CDR3aa: CASSFDTTVNTEAFF
CDR3nt: TGTGCCAGCAGTTTTGACACTACCGTGAACACTGAAGCTTTCTTT

d_gene: -
j_gene: TRBJ1-3
abundance: many
len: 15
v_gene: TRBV7-9
CDR3aa: CASSFGPGAGNTIYF
CDR3nt: TGTGCCAGCAGCTTTGGGCCCGGGGCTGGAAACACCATATATTTT

d_gene: TRBD1
j_gene: TRBJ2-7
abundance: many
len: 15
v_gene: TRBV7-2
CDR3aa: CASSPSPGGSYEQYF
CDR3nt: TGTGCCAGCAGCCCAAGCCCAGGGGGCTCCTACGAGCAGTACTTC

d_gene: -
j_gene: TRBJ2-7
abundance: once
len: 12
v_gene: TRBV28
CDR3aa: CASRSTSYEQYF
CDR3nt: TGTGCCAGCAGATCTACTTCCTACGAGCAGTACTTC

d_gene: TRBD2
j_gene: TRBJ2-1
abundance: many
len: 19
v_gene: TRBV6-5
CDR3aa: CASSPLGLAGSSSYNEQFF
CDR3nt: TGTGCCAGCAGCCCCCTTGGACTAGCGGGAAGCAGCTCCTACAATGAGCAGTTCTTC

d_gene: -
j_gene: TRBJ1-1
abundance: -
len: 13
v_gene: TRBV9
CDR3aa: CASKPTRNTEAFF
CDR3nt: TGTGCCAGCAAGCCGACAAGAAACACTGAAGCTTTCTTT

d_gene: -
j_gene: TRBJ1-1
abundance: few
len: 12
v_gene: TRBV29-1
CDR3aa: CSVAGGDTEAFF
CDR3nt: TGCAGCGTCGCCGGCGGAGACACTGAAGCTTTCTTT